The 5 T cell receptor beta chains in this list originate from one sample, sequenced in a study of T cell responses to AZD1222 COVID-19 vaccine. Sequencing used immunoSEQ multiplex PCR; TCRdb keeps in-frame clones, though not all of them. The sample lists approximately 120,000 clones, more than 70% seen once, with approximately 4.2% in the top ten. Specimen: peripheral blood, collected on day 0 of AZD1222 vaccination. The source of these receptors is an adult in good health.

The CDR3 coding sequence is TGCGCCAGCCAGGGTTTGGGGGGTTCCGGGGAGCTGTTTTTT. It encodes CASQGLGGSGELFF. This sequence joins TRBV10-2 and TRBJ2-2; a weak D match, TRBD2 (6 bases). CDR1 is WSHSY, CDR2 SAAADI, per germline. The CDR3 contains 14 residues. The ends were cut back, 8 bases at V and 6 bases at J, with 16 bases in the middle.

The rearrangement uses TRBV12-3 or TRBV12-4 and TRBJ2-5; no clear D gene. CDR3 length: 12 residues. V was shortened by 3 bases and J by 4 bases, with 6 bases between the two germline ends. DNA of the CDR3: TGTGCCAGCAGTTTGGTGGTAGAGACCCAGTACTTC. It is translated as CASSLVVETQYF.

The chain has TRBV5-1 and TRBJ2-6; D assignment may be TRBD1 or TRBD2 (5 bases each). Trimming cost V 2 bases and J 0 bases, with 12 bases left between them. Germline values: CDR1 SGHRS, CDR2 YFSETQ. The CDR3 has 17 residues. CDR3 residues: CASSLGRDSSGANVLTF. CDR3 sequence (DNA): TGCGCCAGCAGCTTAGGGAGAGACAGCTCTGGGGCCAACGTCCTGACTTTC.

This clone was counted between two and nine times. The rearrangement links TRBV7-2 to TRBJ1-1; D may be TRBD1 (6 bases). This CDR3 comprises 14 residues. The germline V and J ends were trimmed by 5 bases and 0 bases, with 10 bases remaining between them. CDR1 and CDR2 from the germline V gene are SGHTA and FQGNSA. The chain's CDR3 is CASSIGTLNTEAFF. CDR3 nucleotide sequence: TGTGCCAGCAGCATCGGGACATTGAACACTGAAGCTTTCTTT.

The V gene is TRBV6-5, the J gene TRBJ1-4; tentatively, D is TRBD1 (5 bases). Trimming shortened V by 8 bases and J by 5 bases, and 12 bases separated the two germline ends. The CDR3 is 13 amino acids. Germline V gene lookup returns CDR1 MNHEY and CDR2 SVGAGI. CDR3 coding DNA: TGTGCCAGCCGTAACAGGAGAAATGAAAAACTGTTTTTT. This codes for CASRNRRNEKLFF.